This T cell receptor (beta chain) comes out of a study of T cells in Graves' hyperthyroidism and ophthalmopathy. Looked up from germline, CDR1 is KGHDR and CDR2 is SFDVKD. CDR3 length equals 20 residues. V dropped 4 bases and J dropped 3 bases, with 27 bases sitting between them. Amplification of TCR beta CDR3 regions was performed using RNA transcripts as template. When the TCR CDR3 underwent first-round RT-PCR, the HTBI primer set was used. TCRdb itself ran the multiplex PCR reads through MiXCR, one entry per CDR3 protein. Found here are approximately 600,000 distinct CDR3 sequences, less than 25% of them singletons; the top ten hold over 30%.

This clonotype was sampled from a man aged 30 to 39 with Graves' ophthalmopathy. The chain recombines TRBV24-1 with TRBJ2-4, with a tentative D call TRBD1 (5 bases). The sequenced sample consisted of blood. The CDR3 here is CATSETWTRGSEIGKNIQYF. In DNA form, the CDR3 reads TGTGCCACCAGTGAGACCTGGACAAGGGGATCCGAAATAGGCAAAAACATTCAGTACTTC.